Included here is one T cell receptor (beta chain) sequence, with context. TCRdb independently ran MiXCR on the 5' RACE reads; one entry per CDR3 protein. Among around 430,000 distinct CDR3 sequences listed, approximately 15% were seen once. This entry is derived from a study of T-cell memory formation after mild COVID-19. The V gene's germline CDR1 is SGHRS and CDR2 YFSETQ. Trimming removed 0 bases from V and 2 bases from J, with 5 bases in between. This CDR3 comprises 13 residues. Input material: PBMCs or a T cell subset sorted from them (not recorded which). The receptor was isolated from a man younger than 30 who had mild COVID-19 (a few samples of this study predate the infection). Cell type and time point are not known. The chain joins TRBV5-1 to TRBJ1-2; D is uncertain. In DNA, the CDR3 is TGCGCCAGCAGCTTGGGGGAAAACTATGGCTACACCTTC. Its translation: CASSLGENYGYTF.